This T cell receptor beta chain comes out of a study of identical twins. Regarding this clonotype: What it binds is unknown.

TCRdb reprocessed the 5' RACE reads via MiXCR and lists one record per CDR3 protein. Among roughly 690,000 distinct CDR3 sequences listed, approximately 22% were seen once. Whole-study findings and limits: When twins shared out-of-frame alpha sequences, those sequences had excess low generation probability. Within cord blood, abundant beta clonotypes carried fewer insertions, but memory repertoires showed no such trend.

V shed 0 bases and J shed 10 bases, with 11 bases lying between them. The CDR3 runs to 13 residues. Germline CDR1 reads SGHRS; CDR2 reads YFSETQ. These records were also assigned to another study, of T cells expressing NK-cell markers.

The genes are TRBV5-1 and TRBJ2-1, with D hard to call. Sequenced sample: PBMCs. This sequence was found in a woman between 18 and 30 years old in good health. As DNA, the CDR3 is TGCGCCAGCAGCTTGGTAGTCCTGGACGAGCAGTTCTTC. It encodes CASSLVVLDEQFF.